Listed below are T cell receptor beta chains from one sample, sequenced in a study of T cells in localized non-small cell lung cancer. The table came from immunoSEQ multiplex PCR; TCRdb's copy has only in-frame clones and leaves some out. The data contain about 8,800 clones, 90% of them seen just once; the ten biggest clones take up about a sixth. Sample: peripheral blood, taken before any cancer treatment. These receptors were taken from a male donor aged 60 or over with stage III squamous cell lung carcinoma. Each CDR3 is given with its conserved first and last residue. The D gene is left open where the match is weak. A clone size is listed for some rows: how often the clone was seen (once, few, many), or a class if it is expanded.

j_call v_call clone_size d_call cdr3_aa cdr3_nt
TRBJ2-7 TRBV11-3 . TRBD1 CASSSRTGPSYEQYF TGTGCCAGCAGCTCTAGGACAGGGCCGTCCTACGAGCAGTACTTC
TRBJ2-1 TRBV19 . TRBD2 CASGGRGYYNEQFF TGTGCCAGTGGAGGGAGGGGCTACTACAATGAGCAGTTCTTC
TRBJ2-7 TRBV9 . TRBD2 CASSVGLAGAFSYEQYF TGTGCCAGCAGCGTGGGACTAGCGGGGGCCTTCTCCTACGAGCAGTACTTC
TRBJ2-2 TRBV7-8 . . CASKVTVNTGELFF TGTGCCAGCAAGGTGACGGTGAACACCGGGGAGCTGTTTTTT
TRBJ2-3 TRBV9 once . CASSVGRRVDTQYF TGTGCCAGCAGCGTAGGTAGGAGAGTGGATACGCAGTATTTT
TRBJ2-1 TRBV11-2 . . CASSLLSTGMYNEQFF TGTGCCAGCAGCTTACTTAGTACAGGGATGTACAATGAGCAGTTCTTC
TRBJ2-7 TRBV7-9 . TRBD2 CASSLDQGLAVYEQYF TGTGCCAGCAGCTTAGATCAAGGACTAGCGGTTTACGAGCAGTACTTC
TRBJ2-7 TRBV13 . . CASSLAQPYEQYF TGTGCCAGCAGCTTAGCACAGCCCTACGAGCAGTACTTC
TRBJ2-3 TRBV5-6 medium-sized . CARRPGQVSPTDTQYF TGTGCCAGAAGACCCGGGCAGGTGAGCCCCACAGATACGCAGTATTTT
TRBJ1-4 TRBV15 . . CATSRDPAPYEKLFF TGTGCCACCAGCAGAGATCCGGCACCTTATGAAAAACTGTTTTTT
TRBJ1-3 TRBV27 . . CASSLRLASGNTIYF TGTGCCAGCAGTTTACGGCTAGCCTCTGGAAACACCATATATTTT
TRBJ2-4 TRBV27 . . CASSWDILAKNIQYF TGTGCCAGCAGCTGGGACATTTTAGCCAAAAACATTCAGTACTTC
TRBJ2-7 TRBV4-1 . . CASSQTRASSSYEQYF TGCGCCAGCAGCCAAACCAGGGCCTCGAGCTCCTACGAGCAGTACTTC
TRBJ1-6 TRBV7-2 . . CASSPAGRGSPLHF TGTGCCAGCAGCCCAGCTGGTCGAGGATCACCCCTCCACTTT
TRBJ2-2 TRBV6-6 . TRBD1 CASSRGTVNTGELFF TGTGCCAGCAGCAGAGGGACAGTCAACACCGGGGAGCTGTTTTTT
TRBJ2-1 TRBV5-1 . TRBD1 CASSLDPGQGYNEQFF TGCGCCAGCAGCTTAGACCCTGGACAGGGCTACAATGAGCAGTTCTTC
TRBJ2-3 TRBV5-1 . . CASSISDTQYF TGCGCCAGCAGCATATCAGATACGCAGTATTTT
TRBJ2-2 TRBV4-3 . TRBD2 CASSQAAGGFGTGELFF TGCGCCAGCAGCCAAGCAGCGGGGGGGTTCGGCACCGGGGAGCTGTTTTTT
TRBJ2-7 TRBV7-9 few . CASSLVQGSYEQYF TGTGCCAGCAGCTTAGTTCAGGGCAGCTACGAGCAGTACTTC
TRBJ2-2 TRBV7-6 . . CASSSLGGNTGELFF TGTGCCAGCAGCTCACTGGGAGGTAACACCGGGGAGCTGTTTTTT
TRBJ1-3 TRBV5-4 . TRBD1 CASSFRDSSGNTIYF TGTGCCAGCAGCTTCAGGGACAGCTCTGGAAACACCATATATTTT
TRBJ2-4 TRBV5-1 . . CASSLGDIAKNIQYF TGCGCCAGCAGCTTGGGAGATATAGCCAAAAACATTCAGTACTTC
TRBJ1-1 TRBV6-5 . . CASSYSGQANTEAFF TGTGCCAGCAGTTACTCGGGGCAGGCGAACACTGAAGCTTTCTTT
TRBJ2-2 TRBV6-6 . TRBD2 CASSYTSGAGGELFF TGTGCCAGCAGTTACACTAGCGGGGCGGGCGGGGAGCTGTTTTTT
TRBJ2-5 TRBV7-9 . . CASSPRTPEETQYF TGTGCCAGCAGCCCCCGGACGCCTGAAGAGACCCAGTACTTC
TRBJ2-3 TRBV7-2 . . CASSMFGDTQYF TGTGCCAGCAGCATGTTTGGGGATACGCAGTATTTT
TRBJ1-6 TRBV9 . TRBD1 CASSSEDRINSPLHF TGTGCCAGCAGCTCCGAGGACAGGATTAATTCACCCCTCCACTTT
TRBJ2-6 TRBV19 . . CASSIGVASGANVLTF TGTGCCAGTAGTATAGGAGTCGCCTCTGGGGCCAACGTCCTGACTTTC
TRBJ2-3 TRBV7-7 . TRBD1 CASSLGQGEDTQYF TGTGCTAGCAGCTTAGGACAGGGGGAAGATACGCAGTATTTT
TRBJ2-5 TRBV29-1 . TRBD2 CSVESSQRGRYQETQYF TGCAGCGTTGAATCTAGCCAGCGGGGGAGGTACCAAGAGACCCAGTACTTC
TRBJ2-5 TRBV6-5 few . CASSYSRGSETQYF TGTGCCAGCAGTTACTCACGGGGCTCAGAGACCCAGTACTTC
TRBJ1-1 TRBV5-4 few . CASSFYDRTAFF TGTGCCAGCAGCTTCTATGACAGGACTGCTTTCTTT
TRBJ2-5 TRBV20-1 once . CSARPQETQYF TGCAGTGCTAGACCCCAAGAGACCCAGTACTTC
TRBJ2-6 TRBV7-3 . . CASSSPGQWKTF TGTGCCAGCAGCTCCCCCGGGCAATGGAAGACTTTC
TRBJ2-7 TRBV4-1 . . CASSQESGFYEQYF TGCGCCAGCAGCCAAGAATCCGGGTTCTACGAGCAGTACTTC
TRBJ2-7 TRBV9 . . CQTGDLRGEQYF TGTCAGACAGGCGACTTACGGGGCGAGCAGTACTTC
TRBJ2-6 TRBV2 . TRBD2 CATRGGVGANVLTF TGTGCCACCCGTGGGGGGGTTGGGGCCAACGTCCTGACTTTC
TRBJ1-2 TRBV2 . . CASSEYTENYGYTF TGTGCCAGCAGTGAATATACAGAAAACTATGGCTACACCTTC
TRBJ1-5 TRBV7-9 once TRBD1 CASSPGQVDSNQPQHF TGTGCCAGCAGCCCGGGACAGGTTGATAGCAATCAGCCCCAGCATTTT
TRBJ1-5 TRBV7-6 . TRBD1 CASSLPNRDRGGSNQPQHF TGTGCCAGCAGCTTACCGAACCGGGACAGGGGTGGGAGCAATCAGCCCCAGCATTTT
TRBJ1-2 TRBV7-6 . TRBD1 CASSPDRGTKANYGYTF TGTGCCAGCAGCCCCGACAGGGGGACCAAAGCTAACTATGGCTACACCTTC
TRBJ1-2 TRBV2 few TRBD1 CATKTGVYGYTF TGTGCCACCAAGACAGGGGTCTATGGCTACACCTTC
TRBJ2-1 TRBV2 . . CASSSLSYNEQFF TGTGCCAGCAGTTCCCTCAGTTACAATGAGCAGTTCTTC
TRBJ2-3 TRBV6-6 . . CASSTQLAVSDTQYF TGTGCCAGCAGTACACAACTAGCCGTTTCAGATACGCAGTATTTT
TRBJ1-5 TRBV19 once . CASSVSGVGSNQPQHF TGTGCCAGTAGTGTCTCAGGGGTTGGCAGCAATCAGCCCCAGCATTTT
TRBJ2-3 TRBV9 . . CASSVGAKWADTQYF TGTGCCAGCAGCGTAGGTGCGAAATGGGCAGATACGCAGTATTTT
TRBJ1-5 TRBV5-8 . TRBD1 CASASTWGGQRNNQPQHF TGTGCCAGCGCCTCCACGTGGGGGGGACAGCGGAATAATCAGCCCCAGCATTTT
TRBJ1-1 TRBV19 . . CASSIGSMNTEAFF TGTGCCAGTAGTATTGGCAGCATGAACACTGAAGCTTTCTTT
TRBJ2-6 TRBV21-1 . . CASSTDRKGLEYSGANVLTF TGTGCCAGCAGCACCGACCGAAAAGGACTAGAGTACTCTGGGGCCAACGTCCTGACTTTC
TRBJ1-2 TRBV7-9 . TRBD1 CASSPQGQGYGYTF TGTGCCAGCAGCCCCCAAGGACAGGGATATGGCTACACCTTC
TRBJ1-4 TRBV5-1 . . CASSYGGGDEKLFF TGCGCCAGCAGCTACGGCGGCGGAGACGAAAAACTGTTTTTT
TRBJ2-1 TRBV5-1 . TRBD1 CASHYQGVEVNEQFF TGCGCCAGTCACTATCAGGGGGTCGAAGTTAATGAGCAGTTCTTC
TRBJ2-7 TRBV5-5 . . CASSSRQGGDEQYF TGTGCCAGCAGTTCGCGTCAAGGGGGGGACGAGCAGTACTTC